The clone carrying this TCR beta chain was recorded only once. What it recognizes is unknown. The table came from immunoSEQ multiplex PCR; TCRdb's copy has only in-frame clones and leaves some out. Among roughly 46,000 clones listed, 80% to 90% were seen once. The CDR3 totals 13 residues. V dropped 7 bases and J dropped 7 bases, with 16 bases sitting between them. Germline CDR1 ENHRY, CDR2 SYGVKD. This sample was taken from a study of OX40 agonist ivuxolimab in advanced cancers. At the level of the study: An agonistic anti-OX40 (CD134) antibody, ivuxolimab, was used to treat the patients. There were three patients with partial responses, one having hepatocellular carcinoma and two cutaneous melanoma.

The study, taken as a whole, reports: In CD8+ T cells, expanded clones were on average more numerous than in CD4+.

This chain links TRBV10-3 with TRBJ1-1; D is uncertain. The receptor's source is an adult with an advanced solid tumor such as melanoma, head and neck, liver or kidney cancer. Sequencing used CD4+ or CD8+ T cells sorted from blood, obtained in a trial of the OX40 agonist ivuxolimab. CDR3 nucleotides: TGTGCCATCACCCCTCGAGTCGGTGATGAAGCTTTCTTT. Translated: CAITPRVGDEAFF.